A single sample gave rise to the 26 T cell receptor beta chains below, sequenced in a study of blood T cell repertoires in COVID-19. The protocol was immunoSEQ multiplex PCR, while the TCRdb copy is restricted to in-frame clones and leaves out a portion. The sample contains about 88,000 clones, 70% to 90% of which appear only once. The sample consisted of peripheral blood. Source of these receptors: a woman aged 70-85 years with acute or convalescent COVID-19.

This chain joins TRBV29-1 and TRBJ2-3; TRBD2 aligns across 8 bases. The V gene's germline CDR1 is SQVTM and CDR2 ANQGSEA. V trimming: 8 bases; J trimming: 0 bases; junction bases outside the gene matches: 7. The CDR3 has 14 amino acids. CDR3 nucleotide sequence: TGCAGCACAACTAGCGGTATTAGCACAGATACGCAGTATTTT. Translation: CSTTSGISTDTQYF.

The chain combines TRBV6-5 with TRBJ1-1; D is possibly TRBD1 (6 bases). V lost 6 bases and J lost 10, with 15 bases in between. This CDR3 has 12 residues. Germline values: CDR1 MNHEY, CDR2 SVGAGI. The CDR3 sequence is CASSPQGGGAFF. CDR3 DNA sequence: TGTGCCAGCAGCCCACAGGGCGGGGGAGCTTTCTTT.

The CDR3 nucleotides are TGTGCCAGCAGTTCCGGGACAGGCGCTGAAGCTTTCTTT. Translation gives CASSSGTGAEAFF. The rearrangement joins TRBV12-3 or TRBV12-4 to TRBJ1-1; 8 nucleotides align to TRBD1. The length of the CDR3 is 13 residues. The V and J ends lost 4 bases and 6 bases, in that order; junction bases with no gene match: 4.

This clone appeared once. The rearrangement links TRBV28 to TRBJ2-1; the match to TRBD2 covers 11 bases. The junction had 10 bases not matched to a gene; V was cut back by 3 bases and J by 6 bases. CDR1 MDHEN and CDR2 SYDVKM come from the germline V gene. The CDR3 length is 17 residues. The CDR3 region is CASSFRLAGKRSNEQFF. CDR3 DNA: TGTGCCAGCAGTTTTCGACTAGCGGGAAAACGTTCCAATGAGCAGTTCTTC.

This chain uses TRBV28 with TRBJ1-4; the D gene is possibly TRBD1 (5 bases). CDR3 length equals 14 residues. Germline-derived CDR1 and CDR2 are MDHEN and SYDVKM. V gave up 6 bases and J gave up 6 bases, with 14 bases separating them. CDR3 coding DNA: TGTGCCAGCAGGTCTGGGGGGTTAGATGAAAAACTGTTTTTT. Translation: CASRSGGLDEKLFF.

V and J are TRBV7-9 and TRBJ2-1; 9 bases are shared with TRBD1. This CDR3 is built from 16 residues. The germline CDR1 and CDR2 sequences are SEHNR and FQNEAQ (reference sequence). J was trimmed by 8 bases and V by 0 bases; bases with no gene match: 8. CDR3 coding DNA: TGTGCCAGCAGCTTAGCCGGGACAGGGCCTGTAGATGAGCAGTTCTTC. Translation gives CASSLAGTGPVDEQFF.

This clone came up once. The V call is TRBV7-8, the J call TRBJ1-1, with TRBD1 matching 8 bases. Per germline, CDR1 SGHVS and CDR2 FQNEAQ. The length of the CDR3 is 16 residues. The ends lost 2 bases at V and 3 bases at J; junction bases unmatched: 8. The CDR3 loop is CASSLPGQETDTEAFF. In DNA form, the CDR3 reads TGTGCCAGCAGCTTACCGGGACAGGAGACTGACACTGAAGCTTTCTTT.

This clone was observed once. The chain joins TRBV19 to TRBJ2-1; TRBD2 is a possible D gene (6 bases). The germline V gene encodes CDR1 LNHDA and CDR2 SQIVND (reference sequence). Trimming removed 10 bases from V and 4 bases from J, with 17 bases in between. The CDR3 spans 14 residues. CDR3 residues: CATSQAGTYNEQFF. CDR3 coding DNA: TGTGCCACCTCACAGGCGGGGACTTACAATGAGCAGTTCTTC.

The V gene is TRBV9, the J gene TRBJ2-5, with a weak D call TRBD2 (5 bases). The CDR3 runs 14 residues. In germline, CDR1 is SGDLS, CDR2 YYNGEE. The germline V and J ends were trimmed by 4 bases and 2 bases, with 12 bases remaining between them. Written as DNA, the CDR3 is TGTGCCAGCAGCCCCCGGGGTCTTCAAGAGACCCAGTACTTC. Protein sequence: CASSPRGLQETQYF. The variable domain in full, with the rest retrieved from reference TRBV9 and TRBJ2-5, is DSGVTQTPKHLITATGQRVTLRCSPRSGDLSVYWYQQSLDQGLQFLIQYYNGEERAKGNILERFSAQQFPDLHSELNLSSLELGDSALYFCASSPRGLQETQYFGPGTRLLVL.

Regarding this clone: This may be a read error, as it is one base from a much larger clone. This chain connects TRBV29-1 to TRBJ2-2; 11 bases fit TRBD2. CDR3 length: 15 amino acids. Germline-derived CDR1 and CDR2 are SQVTM and ANQGSEA. The CDR3 protein is CSVKELAGDTGELFF. The CDR3 DNA is TGCAGCGTTAAAGAACTAGCGGGGGACACCGGGGAGCTGTTTTTT.

This clone is a singleton in its sample. The V and J genes are TRBV11-3 and TRBJ2-6; TRBD1 aligns across 8 bases. Germline V gene lookup returns CDR1 SGHNT and CDR2 YENEEA. The CDR3 length is 17 residues. V lost 5 bases and J lost 1; bases outside the gene matches: 7. The CDR3 loop is CASSPDRGLSGANVLTF. CDR3 bases: TGTGCCAGCAGCCCTGACAGGGGATTGTCTGGGGCCAACGTCCTGACTTTC.

The chain links TRBV9 to TRBJ2-2; unclear D gene. This CDR3 has 15 amino acids. Germline V gives CDR1 SGDLS, CDR2 YYNGEE. V was clipped by 0 bases and J by 1 base, with 7 bases between them. The CDR3 nucleotides are TGTGCCAGCAGCGTAGATAGCAGGAACACCGGGGAGCTGTTTTTT. Translating it yields CASSVDSRNTGELFF. Supplemented by reference TRBV9 and TRBJ2-2, the full variable domain reads DSGVTQTPKHLITATGQRVTLRCSPRSGDLSVYWYQQSLDQGLQFLIQYYNGEERAKGNILERFSAQQFPDLHSELNLSSLELGDSALYFCASSVDSRNTGELFFGEGSRLTVL.

V and J are TRBV3-1 (or the pseudogene TRBV3-2) and TRBJ2-3; 15 nucleotides align to TRBD2. Germline V gene data show CDR1 as LGHDT and CDR2 as YNNKEL (reference sequence). Unmatched junction bases numbered 8, after V lost 0 bases and J lost 7 bases. This CDR3 has 18 amino acids. DNA of the CDR3: TGTGCCAGCAGCCAAGATCTTGGACTAGCGGGGGGGCTTAATACGCAGTATTTT. This sequence encodes CASSQDLGLAGGLNTQYF.

The table lists this clone with a few counts. This chain links TRBV30 with TRBJ2-5; D is perhaps TRBD2 (6 bases). Trimming left V 0 bases short and J 7 bases short, with 6 bases between. CDR1 and CDR2 (germline): GTSNPN, SVGIG (reference sequence). CDR3 length equals 11 residues. Here the CDR3 reads CAWSVEGTQYF. The CDR3 DNA follows: TGTGCCTGGAGTGTGGAGGGGACCCAGTACTTC.

The V call is TRBV6-5, the J call TRBJ1-1, with 7 bases that match TRBD1. With 8 bases clipped from V and 0 bases from J, the junction kept 6 bases outside the gene matches. The CDR3 totals 14 residues. Per the germline V gene, CDR1 is MNHEY and CDR2 is SVGAGI. The DNA of the CDR3 is TGTGCCAGCTCCGTGACAGGGATGAACACTGAAGCTTTCTTT. Translating gives CASSVTGMNTEAFF.

This chain connects TRBV18 to TRBJ2-1, with 8 nucleotides matching TRBD1. The V segment lost 6 bases and the J segment 4 bases; nucleotides outside the gene matches: 8. CDR1 and CDR2 from the germline V gene are KGHSH and LQKENI. The CDR3 loop spans 15 amino acids. CDR3 sequence: CASSRATGVYNEQFF. The CDR3 DNA reads as TGTGCCAGCTCCCGCGCGACAGGGGTTTACAATGAGCAGTTCTTC.

The rearrangement links TRBV3-1 (or the pseudogene TRBV3-2) to TRBJ2-3, with D maybe TRBD1 (5 bases). CDR3 length: 15 amino acids. Germline loops: CDR1 LGHDT, CDR2 YNNKEL (reference sequence). V lost 4 bases, J lost 2 bases, and 13 bases lay in between. The CDR3 reads CASSRARTNTDTQYF. The DNA of the CDR3 is TGTGCCAGCAGCCGCGCACGGACAAACACAGATACGCAGTATTTT.

V gene TRBV7-2 combines with J gene TRBJ2-7; D is possibly TRBD2 (5 bases). Trimming took off 5 bases at V and 5 bases at J, with 13 bases between the two ends. In germline, CDR1 is SGHTA, CDR2 FQGNSA. There are 13 residues in the CDR3. CDR3 loop: CASSVGPGDEQYV. CDR3 bases: TGTGCCAGCAGCGTAGGCCCCGGGGACGAGCAGTACGTC.

The gene calls are TRBV4-1 and TRBJ1-6; the match to TRBD1 covers 9 bases. Losses at the gene ends were 1 base for V and 9 bases for J; bases not matched to a gene: 7. The CDR3 is 16 amino acids. The germline CDR1 and CDR2 sequences are MGHRA and YSYEKL. CDR3 in amino acids: CASSQVGGTGSSPLHF. CDR3 bases: TGCGCCAGCAGCCAAGTCGGGGGGACAGGGTCTTCACCCCTCCACTTT.

The J gene is TRBJ1-6, the V gene TRBV28; 9 positions match TRBD1. Germline values: CDR1 MDHEN, CDR2 SYDVKM. The CDR3 runs to 14 residues. Losses at the gene ends were 8 bases for V and 7 bases for J; bases not matched to a gene: 6. This chain's CDR3 is CASLRDRENSPLHF. For the CDR3, the DNA is TGTGCCAGCCTCCGGGACAGGGAAAATTCACCCCTCCACTTT.

The chain employs TRBV7-2 and TRBJ2-1; TRBD2 might be the D (6 bases). V gave up 3 bases and J gave up 8 bases, with 26 bases separating them. The germline CDR1 and CDR2 sequences are SGHTA and FQGNSA. The CDR3 length is 18 residues. The CDR3 DNA reads TGTGCCAGCAGCTTCCCTACCTTAGCGGACCCCCCCTCGGATGAGCAGTTCTTC. Translation: CASSFPTLADPPSDEQFF.

This rearrangement joins TRBV13 to TRBJ1-5; 7 bases align to TRBD1. This CDR3 is built from 16 residues. After removal of 0 bases from V and 4 bases from J, the junction contained 6 bases not matched to a gene. The V gene's germline CDR1 is PRHDT and CDR2 FYEKMQ (reference sequence). The CDR3 spells CASSLGHRGDNQPQHF. DNA of the CDR3: TGTGCCAGCAGCTTAGGCCACAGGGGAGATAATCAGCCCCAGCATTTT.

The gene calls are TRBV2 and TRBJ1-5; 7 nucleotides match TRBD1. V shed 6 bases, J shed 4 bases, and the junction held 9 bases outside the gene matches. Germline V CDR1 and CDR2: SNHLY, FYNNEI. The CDR3 length is 15 residues. The CDR3 reads CASSQEGAGNQPQHF. The CDR3 nucleotides read TGTGCCAGCAGCCAGGAGGGGGCGGGGAATCAGCCCCAGCATTTT.

This clone was seen more than once but under ten times. This rearrangement joins TRBV10-3 to TRBJ1-5; possibly TRBD1 for D (5 bases). Between the trimmed V and J ends, which lost 2 bases and 3 bases, there was a span of 14 bases. The CDR3 is 16 amino acids. From germline, CDR1 is ENHRY and CDR2 SYGVKD. The DNA of the CDR3 is TGTGCCATCAGTGAGGGAGTTAACAGGATCAATCAGCCCCAGCATTTT. This gives the protein CAISEGVNRINQPQHF.

This rearrangement joins TRBV12-5 to TRBJ2-1, with 12 bases fitting TRBD2. The CDR3 has 17 residues. J was trimmed by 2 bases and V by 5 bases; bases with no gene match: 7. Looked up from germline, CDR1 is LGHNT and CDR2 is FRNRAP. The DNA of the CDR3 is TGTGCTAGTGGTCCACGGACTAGCGGGGATCCCTACAATGAGCAGTTCTTC. This translates into CASGPRTSGDPYNEQFF.

V gene TRBV29-1 combines with J gene TRBJ2-4; possibly TRBD2 for D (6 bases). With 4 bases removed from V and 6 bases from J, the gap between germline ends came to 13 bases. In germline, CDR1 is SQVTM, CDR2 ANQGSEA. There are 13 residues in the CDR3. Written as DNA, the CDR3 is TGCAGCGTTGTGCACCTGGGGGGAAACATTCAGTACTTC. It yields the protein CSVVHLGGNIQYF.